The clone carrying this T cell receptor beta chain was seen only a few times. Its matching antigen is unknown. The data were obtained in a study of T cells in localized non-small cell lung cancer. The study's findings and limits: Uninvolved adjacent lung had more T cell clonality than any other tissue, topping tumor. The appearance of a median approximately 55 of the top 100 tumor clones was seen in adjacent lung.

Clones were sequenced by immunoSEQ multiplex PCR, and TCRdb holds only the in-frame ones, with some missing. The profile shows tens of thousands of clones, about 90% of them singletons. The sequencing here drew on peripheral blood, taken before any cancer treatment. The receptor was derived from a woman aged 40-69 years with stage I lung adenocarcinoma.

This CDR3 is CASSQAGAMNTEAFF. The DNA for the CDR3 is TGCGCCAGCAGCCAGGCAGGGGCCATGAACACTGAAGCTTTCTTT. J is TRBJ1-1 and V is TRBV4-3, with D maybe TRBD1 (6 bases). This CDR3 is built from 15 residues. V shed 3 bases and J shed 0 bases, with 11 bases lying between them. Looked up from germline, CDR1 is LGHNA and CDR2 is YSLEER.